The rows below give T cell receptor beta chains drawn from one sample of a study of shared clonotypes between healthy human individuals. Sequenced by immunoSEQ multiplex PCR; TCRdb stores in-frame clones only, minus some. The sample consists of hundreds of thousands of clones, 92% of them appearing once. What was sequenced was naive CD8+ T cells sorted from blood. All receptors derive from a man aged 30-40 years in good health. CDR3s include the opening cysteine and the closing phenylalanine or tryptophan. Each record gives: D gene, J gene, clone size, V gene, CDR3 DNA, CDR3 protein. A D gene is named only where the DNA matches it firmly. Expanded clones are given a class, and other clones once, few, many or no size at all.

>-|TRBJ2-5|-|TRBV5-1
TGCGCCAGCAGCGAGGACGGATTTCGGGAGACCCAGTACTTC
CASSEDGFRETQYF
>TRBD1|TRBJ1-1|-|TRBV28
TGTGCCAGCACCCATAAGGCGCAGGGGGATTACACTGAAGCTTTCTTT
CASTHKAQGDYTEAFF
>TRBD1|TRBJ1-2|-|TRBV19
TGTGCCAGTTTTGGAAGACAGGGGGCTACCTATGGCTACACCTTC
CASFGRQGATYGYTF
>TRBD1|TRBJ2-2|-|TRBV9
TGTGCCAGCAGCGTGACAGGGGGCTTCGGGGAGCTGTTTTTT
CASSVTGGFGELFF
>TRBD1|TRBJ2-3|-|TRBV7-9
TGTGCCAGCAGCCCCCTCGACAGGGAAAGCACAGATACGCAGTATTTT
CASSPLDRESTDTQYF
>-|TRBJ2-1|-|TRBV7-9
TGTGCCAGCAGCGAGCCGCGCAGGGCCCCGTCCGGCTCCTACAATGAGCAGTTCTTC
CASSEPRRAPSGSYNEQFF
>-|TRBJ2-7|-|TRBV6-1
TGTGCCAGCAGTGTCCTTCACAAAACCTACGAGCAGTACTTC
CASSVLHKTYEQYF
>TRBD1|TRBJ2-7|-|TRBV19
TGTGCCAGTAGTATTCAGACAGGGGCCGAGCAGTACTTC
CASSIQTGAEQYF
>-|TRBJ2-3|-|TRBV18
TGTGCCAGCTCACGGGCCCATGGGGGCACAGATACGCAGTATTTT
CASSRAHGGTDTQYF
>-|TRBJ1-2|-|TRBV2
TGTGCCAGCAGTTCGACCCCGAGAGGACGGACGGATGGCTACACCTTC
CASSSTPRGRTDGYTF
>-|TRBJ1-1|-|TRBV28
TGTGCCAGCAGTTTACCGGGACTGCTGAACACTGAAGCTTTCTTT
CASSLPGLLNTEAFF
>-|TRBJ2-7|-|TRBV6-5
TGTGCCAGCAGCTTAGGAGGGGGGGAGCAGTACTTC
CASSLGGGEQYF
>-|TRBJ2-7|once|TRBV7-9
TGTGCCAGCAGCTTAGCGTCGTCAGAGGGCTCCTACGAGCAGTACTTC
CASSLASSEGSYEQYF
>TRBD1|TRBJ1-5|-|TRBV27
TGTGCCAGCAGTGTCCGGGACAGGGCAAATCAGCCCCAGCATTTT
CASSVRDRANQPQHF
>TRBD1|TRBJ2-1|-|TRBV11-2
TGTGCCAGCACCTCCTGGGGGACAGGCGATGAGCAGTTCTTC
CASTSWGTGDEQFF
>TRBD2|TRBJ2-7|-|TRBV19
TGTGCCAGTAGCTGGCGTAGCGGGGGCGTCTACGAGCAGTACTTC
CASSWRSGGVYEQYF
>-|TRBJ2-7|-|TRBV7-8
TGTGCCAGCAGCTTAGCGGTATCCTACGAGCAGTACTTC
CASSLAVSYEQYF
>TRBD2|TRBJ2-1|-|TRBV5-1
TGCGCCAGCAGCTTCTTATCCCTGAGCGGGGGACTCTACAATGAGCAGTTCTTC
CASSFLSLSGGLYNEQFF
>-|TRBJ2-7|-|TRBV11-2
TGTGCCAGCAGTTTAGGTGGGGGAAGCTCCTACGAGCAGTACTTC
CASSLGGGSSYEQYF
>-|TRBJ2-3|-|TRBV9
TGTGCCAGCAGCCCCGCGGCAGACCCCAACACAGATACGCAGTATTTT
CASSPAADPNTDTQYF
>TRBD1|TRBJ1-2|-|TRBV27
TGTGCCAGCAGTGGGGACAGGGGGTCATATGGCTACACCTTC
CASSGDRGSYGYTF
>-|TRBJ2-7|-|TRBV27
TGTGCCAGCAGTTTAGGATCGGCTACCTACGAGCAGTACTTC
CASSLGSATYEQYF
>-|TRBJ1-1|-|TRBV19
TGTGCCAGTAGACTTACAGGAATGTCTGACTGGGAAGCTTTCTTT
CASRLTGMSDWEAFF
>TRBD1|TRBJ2-7|-|TRBV27
TGTGCCAGCAGTTCGTTGCCGGGACAGGGGTACGAGCAGTACTTC
CASSSLPGQGYEQYF
>-|TRBJ2-5|-|TRBV7-9
TGTGCCAGCAGCTTGGGGGATCAAGAGACCCAGTACTTC
CASSLGDQETQYF
>-|TRBJ2-7|-|TRBV6-1
TGTGCCAGCTCTACGGGGAGCCACGAGCAGTACTTC
CASSTGSHEQYF
>TRBD2|TRBJ2-3|-|TRBV7-9
TGTGCCAGCAGGGGACTAGCGGGGTTCACAGATACGCAGTATTTT
CASRGLAGFTDTQYF
>-|TRBJ2-7|once|TRBV7-3
TGTGCCAGCAGCTTAGCGCTGGCGGGCTACGAGCAGTACTTC
CASSLALAGYEQYF
>-|TRBJ2-1|-|TRBV28
TGTGCCAGCAGCACGTACAATGAGCAGTTCTTC
CASSTYNEQFF
>TRBD1|TRBJ2-1|-|TRBV28
TGTGCCAGCAGTCCCGGGACAGTGTACAATGAGCAGTTCTTC
CASSPGTVYNEQFF
>-|TRBJ2-7|-|TRBV27
TGTGCCAGCAGTCCTCTGGGCCAGAACTACGAGCAGTACTTC
CASSPLGQNYEQYF
>TRBD2|TRBJ2-1|-|TRBV14
TGTGCCAGCAGCCATAAGCGGGAAAAACTATACAATGAGCAGTTCTTC
CASSHKREKLYNEQFF
>TRBD1|TRBJ1-5|-|TRBV2
TGTGCCAGCATCGGTGGACAGGGGGGGACGAATCAGCCCCAGCATTTT
CASIGGQGGTNQPQHF
>-|TRBJ2-7|-|TRBV5-6
TGTGCCAGCAGCGGGGGGACGGCTCTCTCCTACGAGCAGTACTTC
CASSGGTALSYEQYF
>-|TRBJ2-1|few|TRBV9
TGTGCCAGCAGCGTAGCGGGAGTAGGGAATGAGCAGTTCTTC
CASSVAGVGNEQFF
>-|TRBJ2-7|-|TRBV5-1
TGCGCCAGCGGCCCTGGAGGGTACGCGGACGAGCAGTACTTC
CASGPGGYADEQYF
>TRBD1|TRBJ2-7|-|TRBV29-1
TGCAGCGTTGTTAACTGGGACAGGGCTTACGAGCAGTACTTC
CSVVNWDRAYEQYF
>-|TRBJ1-2|once|TRBV7-3
TGTGCCAGCAGCCCGTATGGGGGGCCGGGCTATGGCTACACCTTC
CASSPYGGPGYGYTF
>TRBD2|TRBJ2-2|-|TRBV4-2
TGTGCCAGCAGCCGGGCGGCAGGGGGACTAGCGGCCACCGGGGAGCTGTTTTTT
CASSRAAGGLAATGELFF
>-|TRBJ1-5|-|TRBV5-1
TGCGCCAGCAGCACTGGGGACATAAACTATAGCAATCAGCCCCAGCATTTT
CASSTGDINYSNQPQHF
>-|TRBJ1-1|-|TRBV9
TGTGCCAGCACCGATCGAAGTAGCGCTGAAGCTTTCTTT
CASTDRSSAEAFF
>TRBD2|TRBJ2-1|-|TRBV11-2
TGTGCCAGCATTAACGGGGGGACGAGCTCCTACAATGAGCAGTTCTTC
CASINGGTSSYNEQFF
>TRBD1|TRBJ1-1|-|TRBV6-5
TGTGCCAGCGGGGCGACAGGGGGGAACACTGAAGCTTTCTTT
CASGATGGNTEAFF
>-|TRBJ2-7|once|TRBV7-2
TGTGCCAGCAGCTTAGTAGCAGGGTCCTTATCCTACGAGCAGTACTTC
CASSLVAGSLSYEQYF
>TRBD2|TRBJ2-7|-|TRBV28
TGTGCCAGCAGTGACCCGGGACTAGCGGGAGCGACCTCCTACGAGCAGTACTTC
CASSDPGLAGATSYEQYF
>TRBD1|TRBJ2-7|-|TRBV27
TGTGCCAGCAGTTTAGGGACAGAGTTATCCTTC
CASSLGTELSF
>TRBD2|TRBJ2-1|-|TRBV5-1
TGCGCCAGCAGCCAGCGGGAGGCTACCTACAATGAGCAGTTCTTC
CASSQREATYNEQFF
>-|TRBJ1-1|-|TRBV27
TGTGCCAGCAGCCCGGCAGGGGACACTGAAGCTTTCTTT
CASSPAGDTEAFF
>TRBD1|TRBJ1-1|once|TRBV16
TGTGCCAGCAGCCTCGACAGGGGTGGTGAAGCTTTCTTT
CASSLDRGGEAFF
>-|TRBJ2-1|-|TRBV19
TGTGCCACCTCCATTTGGGGCAATAAGTACAATGAGCAGTTCTTC
CATSIWGNKYNEQFF
>-|TRBJ2-5|many|TRBV12-2
TGTGCAAGTCGCTTAGTAACGGGGCCGAAGTACTTC
CASRLVTGPKYF
>-|TRBJ2-2|-|TRBV4-2
TGTGCCAGCAGCCTGGGGGCGGGAGATGCCACCGGGGAGCTGTTTTTT
CASSLGAGDATGELFF
>TRBD1|TRBJ2-7|-|TRBV4-1
TGCGCCAGCAGCGGGGACAGAAGCTCCTACGAGCAGTACTTC
CASSGDRSSYEQYF
>TRBD2|TRBJ2-7|-|TRBV7-7
TGTGCTAGCAGCTTAGGGCTAGCGGAGCCCTACGAGCAGTACTTC
CASSLGLAEPYEQYF